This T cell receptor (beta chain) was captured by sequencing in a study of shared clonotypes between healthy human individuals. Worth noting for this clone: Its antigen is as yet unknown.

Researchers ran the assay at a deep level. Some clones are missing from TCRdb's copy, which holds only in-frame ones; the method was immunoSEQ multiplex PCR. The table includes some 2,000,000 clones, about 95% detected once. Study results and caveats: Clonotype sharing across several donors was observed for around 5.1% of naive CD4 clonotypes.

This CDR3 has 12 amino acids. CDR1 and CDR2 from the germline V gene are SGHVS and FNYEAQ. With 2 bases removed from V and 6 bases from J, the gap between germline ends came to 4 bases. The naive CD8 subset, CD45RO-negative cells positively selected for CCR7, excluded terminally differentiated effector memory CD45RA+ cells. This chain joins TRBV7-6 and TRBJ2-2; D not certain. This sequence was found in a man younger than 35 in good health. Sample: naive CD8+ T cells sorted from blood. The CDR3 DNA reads TGTGCCAGCAGCTTACTTCCCGGGGAGCTGTTTTTT. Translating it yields CASSLLPGELFF.